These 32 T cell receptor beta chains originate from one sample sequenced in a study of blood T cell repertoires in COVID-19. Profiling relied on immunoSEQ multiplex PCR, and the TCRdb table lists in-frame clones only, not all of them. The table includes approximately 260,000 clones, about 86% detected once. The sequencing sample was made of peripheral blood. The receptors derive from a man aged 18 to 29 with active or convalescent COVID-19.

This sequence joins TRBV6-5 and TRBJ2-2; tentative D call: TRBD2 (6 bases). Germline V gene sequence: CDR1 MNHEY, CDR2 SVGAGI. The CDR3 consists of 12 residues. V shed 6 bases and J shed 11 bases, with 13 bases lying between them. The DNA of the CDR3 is TGTGCCAGCAGGAGGGACTCCTCAGAGCTGTTTTTT. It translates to CASRRDSSELFF.

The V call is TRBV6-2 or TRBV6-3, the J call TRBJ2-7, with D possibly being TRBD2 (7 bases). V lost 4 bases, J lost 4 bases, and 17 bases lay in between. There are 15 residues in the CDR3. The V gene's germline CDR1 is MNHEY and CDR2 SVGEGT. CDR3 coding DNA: TGTGCCAGCAGTTGGGCCGGGGGGCTTCAATACGAGCAGTACTTC. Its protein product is CASSWAGGLQYEQYF.

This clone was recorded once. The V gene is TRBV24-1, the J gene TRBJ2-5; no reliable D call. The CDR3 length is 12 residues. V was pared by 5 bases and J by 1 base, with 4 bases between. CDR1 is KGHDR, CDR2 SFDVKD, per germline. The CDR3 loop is CATSGGQETQYF. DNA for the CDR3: TGTGCCACCAGTGGAGGCCAAGAGACCCAGTACTTC.

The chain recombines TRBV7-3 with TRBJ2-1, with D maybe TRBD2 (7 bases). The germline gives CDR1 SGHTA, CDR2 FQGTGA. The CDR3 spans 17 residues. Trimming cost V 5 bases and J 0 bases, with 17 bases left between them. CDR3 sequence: CASSPRGGRSSYNEQFF. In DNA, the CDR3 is TGTGCCAGCAGCCCTAGGGGGGGCCGAAGCTCCTACAATGAGCAGTTCTTC.

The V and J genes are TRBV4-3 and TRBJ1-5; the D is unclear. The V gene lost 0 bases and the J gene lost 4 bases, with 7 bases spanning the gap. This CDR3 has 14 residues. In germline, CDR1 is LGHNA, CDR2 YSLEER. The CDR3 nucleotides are TGCGCCAGCAGCCAAGATCGGTGGAATCAGCCCCAGCATTTT. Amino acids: CASSQDRWNQPQHF.

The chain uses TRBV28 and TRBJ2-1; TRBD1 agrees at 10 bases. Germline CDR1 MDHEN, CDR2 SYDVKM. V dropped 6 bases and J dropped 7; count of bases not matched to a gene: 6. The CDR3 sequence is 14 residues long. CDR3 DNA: TGTGCCAGCAGCGGGACAGGGGAATGGAATGAGCAGTTCTTC. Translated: CASSGTGEWNEQFF.

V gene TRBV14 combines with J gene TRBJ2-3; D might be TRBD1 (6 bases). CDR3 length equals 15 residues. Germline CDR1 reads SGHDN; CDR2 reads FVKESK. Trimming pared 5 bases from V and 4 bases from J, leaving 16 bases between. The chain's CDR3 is CASSGYRVGADTQYF. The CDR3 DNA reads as TGTGCCAGCAGCGGGTACAGGGTGGGCGCAGATACGCAGTATTTT.

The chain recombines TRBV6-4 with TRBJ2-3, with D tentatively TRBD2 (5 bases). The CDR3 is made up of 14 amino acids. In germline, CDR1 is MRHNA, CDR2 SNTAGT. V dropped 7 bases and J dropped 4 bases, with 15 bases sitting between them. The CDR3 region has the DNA TGTGCCAGCAAGAGAGGGAGCGGCGCAGATACGCAGTATTTT. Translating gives CASKRGSGADTQYF.

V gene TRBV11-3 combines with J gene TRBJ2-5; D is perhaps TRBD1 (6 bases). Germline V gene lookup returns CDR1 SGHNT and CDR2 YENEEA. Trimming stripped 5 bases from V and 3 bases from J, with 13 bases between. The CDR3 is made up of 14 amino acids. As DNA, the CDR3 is TGTGCCAGCAGCCCTCCCGACAGGAAAGAGACCCAGTACTTC. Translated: CASSPPDRKETQYF.

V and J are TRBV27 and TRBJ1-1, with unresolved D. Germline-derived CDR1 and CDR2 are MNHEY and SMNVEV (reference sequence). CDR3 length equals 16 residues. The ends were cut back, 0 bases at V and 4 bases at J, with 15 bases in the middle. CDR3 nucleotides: TGTGCCAGCAGTTTATCGTTGTGGAGGGATGTCACTGAAGCTTTCTTT. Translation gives CASSLSLWRDVTEAFF.

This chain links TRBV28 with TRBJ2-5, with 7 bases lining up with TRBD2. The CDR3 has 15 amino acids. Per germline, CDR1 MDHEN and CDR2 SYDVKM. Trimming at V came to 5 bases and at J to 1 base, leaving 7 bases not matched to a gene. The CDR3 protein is CASSLLGGGQETQYF. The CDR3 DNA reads TGTGCCAGCAGTCTCCTTGGCGGGGGCCAAGAGACCCAGTACTTC.

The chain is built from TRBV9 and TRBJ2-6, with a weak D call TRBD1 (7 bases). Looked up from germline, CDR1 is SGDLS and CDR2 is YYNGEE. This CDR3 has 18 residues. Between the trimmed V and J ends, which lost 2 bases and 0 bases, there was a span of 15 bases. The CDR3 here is CASSVRGALTSGANVLTF. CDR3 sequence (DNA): TGTGCCAGCAGCGTCAGGGGGGCTCTGACCTCTGGGGCCAACGTCCTGACTTTC.

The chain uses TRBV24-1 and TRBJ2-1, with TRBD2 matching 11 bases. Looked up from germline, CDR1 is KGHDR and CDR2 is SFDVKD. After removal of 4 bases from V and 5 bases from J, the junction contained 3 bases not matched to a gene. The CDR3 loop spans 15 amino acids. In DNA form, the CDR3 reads TGTGCCACCAGTGACTTAGCGGGAGGGGACAATGAGCAGTTCTTC. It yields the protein CATSDLAGGDNEQFF.

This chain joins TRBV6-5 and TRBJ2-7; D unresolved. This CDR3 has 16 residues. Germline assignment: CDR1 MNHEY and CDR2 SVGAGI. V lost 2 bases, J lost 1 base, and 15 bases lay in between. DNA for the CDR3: TGTGCCAGCAGTTACCGCATCCCTCGCGGATCCTACGAGCAGTACTTC. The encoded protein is CASSYRIPRGSYEQYF.

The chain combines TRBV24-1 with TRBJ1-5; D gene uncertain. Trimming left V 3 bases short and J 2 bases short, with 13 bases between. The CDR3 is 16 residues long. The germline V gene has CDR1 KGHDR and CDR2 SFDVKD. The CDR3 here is CATSDNRGFGNQPQHF. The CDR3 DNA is TGTGCCACCAGTGATAACAGAGGGTTCGGCAATCAGCCCCAGCATTTT.

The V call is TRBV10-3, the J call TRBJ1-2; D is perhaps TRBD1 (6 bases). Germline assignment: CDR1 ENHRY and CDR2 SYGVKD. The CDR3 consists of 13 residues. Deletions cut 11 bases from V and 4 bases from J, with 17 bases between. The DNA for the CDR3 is TGTGCCGTCCCCCAACAGGGCGGCTATGGCTACACCTTC. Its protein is CAVPQQGGYGYTF.

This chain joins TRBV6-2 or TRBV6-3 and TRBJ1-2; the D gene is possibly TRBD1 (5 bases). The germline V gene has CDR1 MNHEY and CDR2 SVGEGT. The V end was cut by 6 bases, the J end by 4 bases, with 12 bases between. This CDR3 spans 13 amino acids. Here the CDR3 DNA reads TGTGCCAGCAGCCTGGGGCAGTTCTATGGCTACACCTTC. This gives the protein CASSLGQFYGYTF.

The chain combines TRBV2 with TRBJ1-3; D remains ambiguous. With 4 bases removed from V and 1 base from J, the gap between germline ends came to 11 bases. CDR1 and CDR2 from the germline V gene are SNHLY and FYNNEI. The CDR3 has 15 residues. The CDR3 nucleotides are TGTGCCAGCAGTGCCTATAGTTTATCTGGAAACACCATATATTTT. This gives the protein CASSAYSLSGNTIYF.

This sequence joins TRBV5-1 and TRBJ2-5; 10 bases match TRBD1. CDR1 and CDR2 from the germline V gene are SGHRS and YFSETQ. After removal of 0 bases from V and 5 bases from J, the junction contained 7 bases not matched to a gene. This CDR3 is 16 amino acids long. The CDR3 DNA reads TGCGCCAGCAGCTTGGCCCCGACAGGGGGCGGCGAGACCCAGTACTTC. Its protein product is CASSLAPTGGGETQYF.

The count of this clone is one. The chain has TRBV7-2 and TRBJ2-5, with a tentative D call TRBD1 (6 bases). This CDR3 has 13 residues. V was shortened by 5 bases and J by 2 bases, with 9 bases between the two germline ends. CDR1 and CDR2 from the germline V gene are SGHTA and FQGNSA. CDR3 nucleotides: TGTGCCAGCAGCCCCGGGACACAAGAGACCCAGTACTTC. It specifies CASSPGTQETQYF.

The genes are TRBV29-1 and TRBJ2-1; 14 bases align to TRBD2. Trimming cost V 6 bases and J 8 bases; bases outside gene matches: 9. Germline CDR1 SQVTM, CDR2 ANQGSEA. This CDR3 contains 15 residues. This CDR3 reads CSVGTSGSLRDEQFF. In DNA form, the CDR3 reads TGCAGCGTGGGGACTAGCGGGAGCCTCCGGGATGAGCAGTTCTTC.

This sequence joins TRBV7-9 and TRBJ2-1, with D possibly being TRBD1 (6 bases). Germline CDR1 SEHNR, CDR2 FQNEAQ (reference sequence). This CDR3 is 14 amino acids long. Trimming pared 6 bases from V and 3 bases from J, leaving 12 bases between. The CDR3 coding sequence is TGTGCCAGCAGAAGCCGGGACAACTACAATGAGCAGTTCTTC. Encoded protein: CASRSRDNYNEQFF.

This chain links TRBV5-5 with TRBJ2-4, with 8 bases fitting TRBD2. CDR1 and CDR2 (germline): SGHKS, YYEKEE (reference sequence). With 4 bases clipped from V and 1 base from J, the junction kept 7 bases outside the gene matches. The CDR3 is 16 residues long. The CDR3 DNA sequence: TGTGCCAGCAGCCTGGAGCGGGGGCTTGCCAAAAACATTCAGTACTTC. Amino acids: CASSLERGLAKNIQYF.

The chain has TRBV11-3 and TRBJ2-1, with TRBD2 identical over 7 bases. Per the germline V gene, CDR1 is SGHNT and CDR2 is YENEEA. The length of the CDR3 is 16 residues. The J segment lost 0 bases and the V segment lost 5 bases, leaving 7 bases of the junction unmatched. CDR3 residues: CASSLISGSSYNEQFF. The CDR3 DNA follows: TGTGCCAGCAGCCTGATTAGCGGGTCCTCCTACAATGAGCAGTTCTTC. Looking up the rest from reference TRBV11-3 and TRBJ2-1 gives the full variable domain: EAGVVQSPRYKIIEKKQPVAFWCNPISGHNTLYWYLQNLGQGPELLIRYENEEAVDDSQLPKDRFSAERLKGVDSTLKIQPAELGDSAVYLCASSLISGSSYNEQFFGPGTRLTVL.

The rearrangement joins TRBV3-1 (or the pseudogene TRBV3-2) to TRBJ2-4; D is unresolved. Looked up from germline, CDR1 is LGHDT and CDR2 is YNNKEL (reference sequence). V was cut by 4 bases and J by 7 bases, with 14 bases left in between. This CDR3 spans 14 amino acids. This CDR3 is CASSPKALGNIQYF. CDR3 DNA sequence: TGTGCCAGCAGCCCTAAAGCCCTCGGGAACATTCAGTACTTC.

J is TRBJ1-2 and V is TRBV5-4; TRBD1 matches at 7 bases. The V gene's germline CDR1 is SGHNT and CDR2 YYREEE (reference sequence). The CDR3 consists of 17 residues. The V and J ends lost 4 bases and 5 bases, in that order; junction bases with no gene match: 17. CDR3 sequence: CASSRNWDSHFAYGYTF. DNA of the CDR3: TGTGCCAGCAGCCGAAACTGGGACAGCCATTTTGCGTATGGCTACACCTTC.

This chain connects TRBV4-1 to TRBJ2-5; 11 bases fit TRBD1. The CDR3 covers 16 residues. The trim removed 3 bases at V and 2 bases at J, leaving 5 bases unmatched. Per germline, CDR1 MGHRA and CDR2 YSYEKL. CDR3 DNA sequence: TGCGCCAGCAGCCAGGGGACAGGGGGGAGGCAAGAGACCCAGTACTTC. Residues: CASSQGTGGRQETQYF.

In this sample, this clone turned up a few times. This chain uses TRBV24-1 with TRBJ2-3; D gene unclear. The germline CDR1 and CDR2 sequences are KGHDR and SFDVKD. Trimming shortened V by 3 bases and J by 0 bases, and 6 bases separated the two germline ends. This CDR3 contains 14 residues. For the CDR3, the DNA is TGTGCCACCAGTGATCCGTCTAGCACAGATACGCAGTATTTT. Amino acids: CATSDPSSTDTQYF.

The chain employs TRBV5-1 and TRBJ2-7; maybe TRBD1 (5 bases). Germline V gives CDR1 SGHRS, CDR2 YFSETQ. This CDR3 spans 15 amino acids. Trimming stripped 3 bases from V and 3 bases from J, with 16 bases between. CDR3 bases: TGCGCCAGCAGCTCGCGTCTAAGGGGCCTCTACGAGCAGTACTTC. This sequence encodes CASSSRLRGLYEQYF.

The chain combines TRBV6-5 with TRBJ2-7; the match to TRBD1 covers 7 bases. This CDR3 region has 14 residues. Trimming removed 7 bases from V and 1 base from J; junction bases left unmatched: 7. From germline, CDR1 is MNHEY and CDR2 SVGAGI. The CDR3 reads CASTTGTASYEQYF. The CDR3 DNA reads TGTGCCAGCACTACCGGGACAGCGTCCTACGAGCAGTACTTC.

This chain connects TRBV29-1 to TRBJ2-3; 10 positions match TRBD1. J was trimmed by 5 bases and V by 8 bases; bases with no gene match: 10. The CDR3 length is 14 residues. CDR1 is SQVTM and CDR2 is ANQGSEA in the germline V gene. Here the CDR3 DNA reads TGCAGCTCTAACGACAGGGGGCAGGGAGATACGCAGTATTTT. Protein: CSSNDRGQGDTQYF.

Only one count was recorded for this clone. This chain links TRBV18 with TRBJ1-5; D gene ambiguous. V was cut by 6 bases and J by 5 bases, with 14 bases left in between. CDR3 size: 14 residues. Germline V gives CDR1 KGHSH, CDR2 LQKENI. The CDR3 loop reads CASSAYGADQPQHF. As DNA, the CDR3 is TGTGCCAGCTCTGCTTACGGAGCGGATCAGCCCCAGCATTTT.